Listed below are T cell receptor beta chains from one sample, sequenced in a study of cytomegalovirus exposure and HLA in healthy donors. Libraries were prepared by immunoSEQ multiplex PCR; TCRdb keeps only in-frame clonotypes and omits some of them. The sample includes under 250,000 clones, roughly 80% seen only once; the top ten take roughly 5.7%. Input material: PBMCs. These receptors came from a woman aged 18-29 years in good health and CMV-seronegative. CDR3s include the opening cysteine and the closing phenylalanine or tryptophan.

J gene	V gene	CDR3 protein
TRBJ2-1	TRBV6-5	CASSSPGQGASNEQFF
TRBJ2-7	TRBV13	CASSLGSGEFSYEQYF
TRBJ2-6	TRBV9	CASSTAGGGSGANVLTF
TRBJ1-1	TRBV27	CASSSMGTEAFF
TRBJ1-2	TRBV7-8	CASSRDRSTYGYTF
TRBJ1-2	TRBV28	CASSSTGGEGYTF
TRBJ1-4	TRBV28	CASASGGEGGEKLFF
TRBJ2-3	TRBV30	CAWRTPRGTVPFTDTQYF
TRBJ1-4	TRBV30	CAWSRTRGGEKLFF
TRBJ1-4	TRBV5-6	CASSFLDRDEKLFF
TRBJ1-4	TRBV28	CASSSSTNEKLFF
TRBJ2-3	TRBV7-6	CASSLDSGSPDTQYF
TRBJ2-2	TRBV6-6	CASSYKAGGSGELFF
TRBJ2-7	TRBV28	CASSSWTSGRSSYEQYF
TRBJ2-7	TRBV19	CASSSGGNEQYF
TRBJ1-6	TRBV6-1	CASSEGGHSPLHF
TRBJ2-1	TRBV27	CASSPTSGGLNEQFF
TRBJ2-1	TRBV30	CAWESRKGNEQFF
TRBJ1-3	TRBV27	CASSPPTGQGDTIYF
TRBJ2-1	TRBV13	CASSSNTRAYNEQFF
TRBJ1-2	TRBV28	CASRRPGGDYGYTF
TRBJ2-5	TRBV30	CAWLLAGVQETQYF
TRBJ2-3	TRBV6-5	CASSRLAVSTDTQYF
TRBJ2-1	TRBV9	CASSVSGGRGLGNEQFF
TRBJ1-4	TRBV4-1	CASSPPGPNTEKLFF
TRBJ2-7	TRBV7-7	CASSKDRAYEQYF
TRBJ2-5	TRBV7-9	CASSLGDRPPETQYF
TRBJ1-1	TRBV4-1	CASSQASMNTEAFF
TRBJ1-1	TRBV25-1	CASISRVNTEAFF
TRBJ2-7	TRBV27	CASTNRDRGEQYF
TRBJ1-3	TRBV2	CASRSQGSSGNTIYF
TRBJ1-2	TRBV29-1	CSVEDRRRQGNYGYTF